This TCR beta chain was captured in a study of beta chain features in type 1 diabetes. Findings and limits, study-wide: Among patients, naive, central memory and Treg TCRB repertoires appeared more similar than among healthy donors.

TCRB transcripts that were expressed got sequenced, as all of the isolated RNA had been reverse transcribed. The protocol was immunoSEQ multiplex PCR, while the TCRdb copy is restricted to in-frame clones and leaves out a portion. The sample lists about 270,000 clones; over 12% were seen once. This clone was detected a few times. Antigen specificity is unknown. On average, the one heparinised blood draw given by each donor was around 120 mL. Trimming cost V 4 bases and J 1 base, with 7 bases left between them. CDR1 and CDR2 (germline): SGHAT, FQNNGV. The CDR3 has 14 amino acids. The clonotype was recovered from a woman in her 40s in good health. The rearrangement joins TRBV11-2 to TRBJ1-4; D possibly corresponds to TRBD1 (5 bases). The material sequenced was naive CD4+ T cells from blood. The DNA for the CDR3 is TGTGCCAGCAGCTCCGGGGGAACTAATGAAAAACTGTTTTTT. It encodes CASSSGGTNEKLFF.